The sequence of this T cell receptor beta chain was determined in a study of blood T cells in healthy people across ages. This clonotype occurred a few times. Its target is unknown. General study results and limits: One million T cells yielded diversity estimates that were considered underestimates. CMV infection status of these donors was not known.

Combining a sample-barcoded 5' primer with a J-beta primer mix, a second PCR ran for roughly 6 to 12 cycles. A template-switch adaptor that had 12 random nucleotides put a tag on each cDNA molecule. TCRdb itself ran the 5' RACE reads through MiXCR, one entry per CDR3 protein. The repertoire holds approximately 810,000 distinct CDR3 sequences, with 25% to 35% as singletons. V shed 6 bases and J shed 0 bases, with 8 bases lying between them. This CDR3 contains 13 residues. Per the germline V gene, CDR1 is MNHEY and CDR2 is SMNVEV (reference sequence). The TCR sequence derives from a woman of 80 years or more in good health. Sequenced material: blood. V is TRBV27 and J is TRBJ1-1; no clear D. CDR3 nucleotides: TGTGCCAGCAGGCCCCGGGTGAACACTGAAGCTTTCTTT. Encoded protein: CASRPRVNTEAFF.